This TCR beta chain stems from a study of response to subunit inactivated influenza vaccine. The CDR3 has 13 residues. The germline CDR1 and CDR2 sequences are GTSNPN and SVGIG (reference sequence). Notes on this clonotype: At one end, the junction sequence differs from germline, possibly due to a read error.

TCRdb recomputed calls from the RT-PCR reads with MiXCR, one row per CDR3 protein. The repertoire has under 750,000 distinct CDR3 sequences, about 12% of them found once; the top ten carry roughly a tenth. The chain recombines TRBV30 with TRBJ2-5, with TRBD2 identical over 7 bases. This clonotype was sampled from a man aged 50 to 60 who received an inactivated influenza vaccine. The sequences come from PBMCs from blood, collected on the day of vaccination. The CDR3 region has the DNA TGTGCCTGGAGATCGGGGGGAATCGGCGTAGCGCACTTC. The encoded protein is CAWRSGGIGVAHF. Variable domain in full (rest from reference TRBV30 and TRBJ2-5): SQTIHQWPATLVQPVGSPLSLECTVEGTSNPNLYWYRQAAGRGLQLLFYSVGIGQISSEVPQNLSASRPQDRQFILSSKKLLLSDSGFYLCAWRSGGIGVAHFGPGTRLLVL.